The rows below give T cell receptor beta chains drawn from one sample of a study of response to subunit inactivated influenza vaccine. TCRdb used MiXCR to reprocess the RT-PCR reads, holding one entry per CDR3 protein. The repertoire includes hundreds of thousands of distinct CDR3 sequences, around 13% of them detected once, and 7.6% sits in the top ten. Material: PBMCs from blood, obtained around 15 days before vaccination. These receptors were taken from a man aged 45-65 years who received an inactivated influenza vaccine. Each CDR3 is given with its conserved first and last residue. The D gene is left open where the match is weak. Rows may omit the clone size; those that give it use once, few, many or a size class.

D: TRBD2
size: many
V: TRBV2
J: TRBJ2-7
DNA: TGTGCCAGCAGTGCAAGCGGGAGGGCCTCGTACGAGCAGTACTTC
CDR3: CASSASGRASYEQYF

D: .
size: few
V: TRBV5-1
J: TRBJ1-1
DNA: TGCGCCAGCAGCTTATCCCCACAGACTGAAGCTTTCTTT
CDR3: CASSLSPQTEAFF

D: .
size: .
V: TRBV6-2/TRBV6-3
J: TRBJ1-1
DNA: TGTGCCAGCAGCCAATCGAGGGGGTTTGAAGCTTTCTTT
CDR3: CASSQSRGFEAFF

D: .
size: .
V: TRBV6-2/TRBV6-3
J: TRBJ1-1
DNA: TGTGCCAGCAGCCACAACGTGGGAACTGAAGCTTTCTTT
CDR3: CASSHNVGTEAFF

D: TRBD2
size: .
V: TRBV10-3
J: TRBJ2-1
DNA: TGTGCCATACGAAGTACTAGCGGGAGTAGCTCCTACAATGAGCAGTTCTTC
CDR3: CAIRSTSGSSSYNEQFF

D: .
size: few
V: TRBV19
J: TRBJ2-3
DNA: TGTGCCAGTAGTATCTCCCTAGACAGCTTTACGCAGTATTTT
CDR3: CASSISLDSFTQYF

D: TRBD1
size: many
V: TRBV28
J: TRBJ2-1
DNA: TGTGCCAGCAGTTTATTCCGGGACAGCTACAATGAGCAGTTCTTC
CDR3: CASSLFRDSYNEQFF

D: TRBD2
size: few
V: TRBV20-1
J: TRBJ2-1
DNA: TGCAGTGCTAGAGAAGGAGCGGGGGGGTTCAATGAGCAGTTCTTC
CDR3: CSAREGAGGFNEQFF

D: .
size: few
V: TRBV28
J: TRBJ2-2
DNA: TGTGCCAGCAGGGAGGAGTTGGGCACCGGGGAGCTGTTTTTT
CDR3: CASREELGTGELFF

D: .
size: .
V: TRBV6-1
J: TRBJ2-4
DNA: TGTGCCAGCAGTGCCCCGGCAGGCTGGGGAAACATTCAGTACTTC
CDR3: CASSAPAGWGNIQYF

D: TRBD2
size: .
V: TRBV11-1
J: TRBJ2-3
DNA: TGTGCCAGCAGCTCGGGACTAGCGGGGACCATTTGGCTCACAGATACGCAGTATTTT
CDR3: CASSSGLAGTIWLTDTQYF

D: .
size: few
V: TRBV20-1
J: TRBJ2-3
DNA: TGCAGTGCTCACCGGGGGCAGTCAGATACGCAGTATTTT
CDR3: CSAHRGQSDTQYF

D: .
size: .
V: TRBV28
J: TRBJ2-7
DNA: TGTGCCAGCAGTTTACGGCAGCCTCTCTACGAGCAGTACTTC
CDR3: CASSLRQPLYEQYF

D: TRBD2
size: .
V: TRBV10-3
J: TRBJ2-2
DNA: TGTGCCATCAGTGAAGCGGGAAGGCCGAACACCGGGGAGCTGTTTTTT
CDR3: CAISEAGRPNTGELFF

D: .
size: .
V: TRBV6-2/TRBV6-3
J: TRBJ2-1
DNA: TGTGCCAGCAGAACCAGACTAGTGGTGGATGAGCAGTTCTTC
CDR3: CASRTRLVVDEQFF

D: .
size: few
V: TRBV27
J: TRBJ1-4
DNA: TGTGCCAGTGGGGGAAGCGATGAAAAACTGTTTTTT
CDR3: CASGGSDEKLFF

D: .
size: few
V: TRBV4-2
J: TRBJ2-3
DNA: TGTGCCAGCAGCCAAGATTGGAATCAGCAGGGGCAGTACACAGATACGCAGTATTTT
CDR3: CASSQDWNQQGQYTDTQYF

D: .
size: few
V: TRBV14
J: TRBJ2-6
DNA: TGTGCCAGCAGCCAACTACCGCGGGGCACCAACGTCCTGACTTTC
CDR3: CASSQLPRGTNVLTF

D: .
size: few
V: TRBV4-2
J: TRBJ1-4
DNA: TGTGCCACCCGCCCCGGGGGAAATGAAAAACTGTTTTTT
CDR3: CATRPGGNEKLFF

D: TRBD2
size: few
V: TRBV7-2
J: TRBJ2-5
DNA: TGTGCCAGCAGCTTAGCTGGGGGAGGGTACGAGACCCAGTACTTC
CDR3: CASSLAGGGYETQYF

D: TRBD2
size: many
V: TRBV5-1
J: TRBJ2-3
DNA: TGCGCCAGCAGCACCGGAATAGCGGGATGGAGCACAGATACGCAGTATTTT
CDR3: CASSTGIAGWSTDTQYF

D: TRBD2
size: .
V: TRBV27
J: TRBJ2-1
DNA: TGTGCCAGCTCCCCAGGGACTAGCGGCAAGGGACTGGGGCAGTTCTTC
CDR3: CASSPGTSGKGLGQFF

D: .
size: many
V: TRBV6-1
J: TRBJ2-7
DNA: TGTGCCAGCAGTGACGGGGGCGGAGGGATTCCCGAGCAGTACTTC
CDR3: CASSDGGGGIPEQYF

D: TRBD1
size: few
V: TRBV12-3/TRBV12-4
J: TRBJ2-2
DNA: TGTGCCAGCAGTCAGGGGGCCCACGGGGAGCTGTTTTTT
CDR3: CASSQGAHGELFF

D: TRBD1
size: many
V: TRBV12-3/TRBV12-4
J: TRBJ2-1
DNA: TGTGCCAGCAGTCCCGGACAGGAAGTTAAACAGTTCTTC
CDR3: CASSPGQEVKQFF

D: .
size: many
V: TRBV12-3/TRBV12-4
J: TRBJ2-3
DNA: TGTGCCAGCAGGAGGGACCTGTATACGCAGTATTTT
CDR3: CASRRDLYTQYF

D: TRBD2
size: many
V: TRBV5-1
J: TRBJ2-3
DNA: TGCGCCAGCAGCTTGACGGGGGGGAGCACAGATACGCAGTATTTT
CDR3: CASSLTGGSTDTQYF

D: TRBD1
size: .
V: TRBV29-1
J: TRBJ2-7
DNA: TGCAGCGGCCGACAGGGGGCTGGAGAGCAGTACTTC
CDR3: CSGRQGAGEQYF

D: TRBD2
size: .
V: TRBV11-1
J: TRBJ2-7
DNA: TGTGCCAGCAGCGGGACTAGCGGGGTCTACGAGCAGTACTTC
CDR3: CASSGTSGVYEQYF

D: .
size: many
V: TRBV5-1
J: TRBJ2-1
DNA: TGCGCCAGCAGCTTGGAACAGGGCACCTACAATGAGCAGTTCTTC
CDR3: CASSLEQGTYNEQFF

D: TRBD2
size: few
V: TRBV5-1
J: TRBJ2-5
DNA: TGCGCCAGCAGCTTCGGGACTAACAAAGAGACCCAGTACTTC
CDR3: CASSFGTNKETQYF

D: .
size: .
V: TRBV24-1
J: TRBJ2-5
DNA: TGTGCCACCAGTGACAGGACAACTCCAGAGACCCAGTACTTC
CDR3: CATSDRTTPETQYF

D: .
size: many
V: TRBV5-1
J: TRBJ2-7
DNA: TGCGCCAGCAGCTTGGAGGGAAACGAGCAGTACTTC
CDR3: CASSLEGNEQYF